Below, 19 T cell receptor beta chains from the same sample are listed, as sequenced in a study of T-cell memory formation after mild COVID-19. TCRdb recomputed calls from the 5' RACE reads with MiXCR, one row per CDR3 protein. Of about 320,000 distinct CDR3 sequences in the sample, 14% are singletons; the top ten hold around a fifth. Source material: PBMCs or a T cell subset sorted from them (not recorded which). These receptors came from a man between 18 and 35 years old who had mild COVID-19 (a few samples of this study predate the infection). Cell type and time point are not known.

The gene calls are TRBV5-6 and TRBJ1-2; no clear D. The germline CDR1 and CDR2 sequences are SGHDT and YYEEEE. The V gene lost 0 bases and the J gene lost 4 bases, with 10 bases spanning the gap. CDR3 length: 14 residues. The CDR3 loop is CASSLVAGSYGYTF. The CDR3 DNA is TGTGCCAGCAGCTTGGTGGCGGGGAGCTATGGCTACACCTTC.

This clonotype was counted at least ten times. The rearrangement joins TRBV4-3 to TRBJ2-2, with 11 nucleotides matching TRBD2. The germline CDR1 and CDR2 sequences are LGHNA and YSLEER. V lost 0 bases and J lost 5; bases outside the gene matches: 8. This CDR3 contains 18 residues. CDR3 sequence (DNA): TGCGCCAGCAGCCAAGAACTAGCGGGGGCCGCGAGGACCGGGGAGCTGTTTTTT. Encoded protein: CASSQELAGAARTGELFF.

The V call is TRBV6-4, the J call TRBJ2-3; a weak D match, TRBD2 (5 bases). V was cut by 7 bases and J by 3 bases, with 17 bases left in between. The CDR3 length is 15 residues. CDR1 and CDR2 from the germline V gene are MRHNA and SNTAGT. The CDR3 DNA reads as TGTGCCAGCACCCACCCGGGGTTGGAAACAGATACGCAGTATTTT. It specifies CASTHPGLETDTQYF.

This CDR3 is CASSIYGKGYEQYF. The CDR3 coding sequence is TGTGCCAGTAGTATATATGGGAAGGGCTACGAGCAGTACTTC. V and J are TRBV19 and TRBJ2-7; D gene ambiguous. The CDR3 loop spans 14 amino acids. Germline-derived CDR1 and CDR2 are LNHDA and SQIVND (reference sequence). Trimming stripped 2 bases from V and 3 bases from J, with 11 bases between.

The CDR3 DNA sequence: TGCGCCAGCAGCTCGGACCTTAGCGGGGGCACAGATACGCAGTATTTT. This translates into CASSSDLSGGTDTQYF. The chain employs TRBV5-1 and TRBJ2-3, with 8 bases that match TRBD2. V was pared by 3 bases and J by 1 base, with 7 bases of the junction left unmatched. The CDR3 spans 16 residues. From germline, CDR1 is SGHRS and CDR2 YFSETQ.

V is TRBV3-1 and J is TRBJ2-5; 7 bases are a match to TRBD1. Germline CDR1 is LGHDT and CDR2 is YNNKEL (reference sequence). CDR3 length equals 18 residues. J gave up 3 bases and V 5 bases, and 18 bases lay outside the gene matches. Here the CDR3 reads CASSKGAGTAPGKETQYF. The DNA of the CDR3 is TGTGCCAGCAGCAAAGGGGCCGGGACAGCCCCAGGCAAAGAGACCCAGTACTTC.

This clonotype was picked up a small number of times. V usage is TRBV6-5 and J usage is TRBJ2-5, with TRBD2 as a possible D gene (5 bases). Germline V gene data show CDR1 as MNHEY and CDR2 as SVGAGI. Trimming cost V 5 bases and J 2 bases, with 12 bases left between them. The CDR3 runs 14 residues. The CDR3 sequence is CASSETRAQETQYF. CDR3 DNA: TGTGCCAGCAGTGAAACTAGGGCACAAGAGACCCAGTACTTC.

V and J are TRBV7-9 and TRBJ1-2; D gene uncertain. Germline values: CDR1 SEHNR, CDR2 FQNEAQ (reference sequence). CDR3 length: 12 amino acids. Trimming removed 5 bases from V and 4 bases from J, with 8 bases in between. The DNA for the CDR3 is TGTGCCAGCAGCGGAACAAGCTATGGCTACACCTTC. This sequence encodes CASSGTSYGYTF.

This clonotype showed up many times. V and J are TRBV5-1 and TRBJ1-1, with D uncertain. This CDR3 comprises 13 residues. Between the trimmed V and J ends, which lost 1 base and 3 bases, there was a span of 7 bases. Germline V gene lookup returns CDR1 SGHRS and CDR2 YFSETQ. The CDR3: CASSLLAYTEAFF. The CDR3 DNA reads as TGCGCCAGCAGCTTGCTGGCCTACACTGAAGCTTTCTTT.

The rearrangement links TRBV7-2 to TRBJ2-3; 8 positions agree with TRBD2. Germline V CDR1 and CDR2: SGHTA, FQGNSA. The V and J ends lost 1 base and 5 bases, in that order; junction bases with no gene match: 5. The CDR3 has 15 amino acids. The CDR3 bases are TGTGCCAGCAGCTTAGAGCGGGCGGGGGGAGATACGCAGTATTTT. Encoded protein: CASSLERAGGDTQYF. Combining the CDR3 with reference TRBV7-2 and TRBJ2-3 gives the whole variable domain GAGVSQSPSNKVTEKGKDVELRCDPISGHTALYWYRQSLGQGLEFLIYFQGNSAPDKSGLPSDRFSAERTGGSVSTLTIQRTQQEDSAVYLCASSLERAGGDTQYFGPGTRLTVL.

The rearrangement uses TRBV11-2 and TRBJ2-5, with D maybe TRBD1 (5 bases). CDR1 is SGHAT and CDR2 is FQNNGV in the germline V gene. Deletions cut 0 bases from V and 4 bases from J, with 9 bases between. This CDR3 region has 14 residues. CDR3 DNA sequence: TGTGCCAGCAGCTTAGAAAGGCAGGGAGAGACCCAGTACTTC. Translation gives CASSLERQGETQYF.

This chain joins TRBV7-9 and TRBJ2-2, with D unclear. The V end lost 2 bases, the J end lost 4 bases, and 8 bases lay between the germline ends. This CDR3 contains 14 residues. Germline-derived CDR1 and CDR2 are SEHNR and FQNEAQ (reference sequence). The CDR3: CASSLRPITGELFF. The CDR3 coding sequence is TGTGCCAGCAGCTTAAGACCGATCACCGGGGAGCTGTTTTTT.

The chain carries TRBV7-2 and TRBJ2-7; TRBD1 might be the D (6 bases). The V end was cut by 3 bases, the J end by 3 bases, with 9 bases between. This CDR3 is 13 amino acids long. Germline loops: CDR1 SGHTA, CDR2 FQGNSA. In nucleotides, the CDR3 is TGTGCCAGCAGCTTCCTACAGGGCTACGAGCAGTACTTC. The encoded protein is CASSFLQGYEQYF.

There are a few counts of this clonotype. The chain has TRBV7-8 and TRBJ2-6, with D possibly being TRBD1 (6 bases). V lost 4 bases to trimming and J lost 2 bases, with 12 bases between them. Germline loops: CDR1 SGHVS, CDR2 FQNEAQ. This CDR3 has 16 residues. CDR3 sequence: CASSSVEGAGANVLTF. The CDR3 DNA is TGTGCCAGCAGCTCGGTCGAGGGGGCTGGGGCCAACGTCCTGACTTTC.

The V gene is TRBV4-3, the J gene TRBJ1-6; D gene unclear. The CDR3 has 14 residues. V lost 0 bases, J lost 8 bases, and 8 bases lay in between. Germline CDR1 is LGHNA and CDR2 is YSLEER. For the CDR3, the DNA is TGCGCCAGCAGCCAAGAGGCGATGGATTCACCCCTCCACTTT. It is translated as CASSQEAMDSPLHF.

This clonotype has more than one count but fewer than ten. The CDR3 nucleotides are TGTGCCAGCAGAGGGTGGGACTATCATAACAATGAGCAGTTCTTC. It is translated as CASRGWDYHNNEQFF. The rearrangement joins TRBV7-9 to TRBJ2-1; 7 nucleotides match TRBD2. The junction had 10 bases not matched to a gene; V was cut back by 6 bases and J by 5 bases. This CDR3 spans 15 amino acids. Germline-derived CDR1 and CDR2 are SEHNR and FQNEAQ (reference sequence).

V is TRBV5-1 and J is TRBJ2-3, with D perhaps TRBD1 or TRBD2 (5 bases each). Trimming stripped 0 bases from V and 6 bases from J, with 14 bases between. The CDR3 has 15 amino acids. Germline V lookup: CDR1 SGHRS, CDR2 YFSETQ. This chain's CDR3 is CASSLVVSGADTQYF. For the CDR3, the DNA is TGCGCCAGCAGCTTGGTCGTGTCCGGGGCGGATACGCAGTATTTT.

V is TRBV7-8 and J is TRBJ2-7, with 8 bases lining up with TRBD2. Unmatched junction bases numbered 5, after V lost 1 base and J lost 0 bases. The germline V gene has CDR1 SGHVS and CDR2 FQNEAQ. This CDR3 is 16 amino acids long. In DNA, the CDR3 is TGTGCCAGCAGCTTAGTCTTAGCGGGGAGCTCCTACGAGCAGTACTTC. Amino acids: CASSLVLAGSSYEQYF.

J is TRBJ1-2 and V is TRBV12-3 or TRBV12-4; the D gene is possibly TRBD1 (5 bases). V was shortened by 6 bases and J by 8 bases, with 19 bases between the two germline ends. The CDR3 loop spans 14 amino acids. The CDR3 DNA reads as TGTGCCAGCAGCCAAGACGGGACCATTATAGGCTACACCTTC. This codes for CASSQDGTIIGYTF.